The rows below give T cell receptor beta chains drawn from one sample of a study of blood T cell repertoires in COVID-19. Sequencing was performed with immunoSEQ multiplex PCR; in TCRdb, only in-frame clones are kept and a portion is missing. The sample lists about 670,000 clones; approximately 90% were seen once. The material sequenced was peripheral blood. The source is a woman under 30 with acute or convalescent COVID-19. Both conserved end residues are part of each CDR3. Fields, in order: V gene, CDR3 protein.

v_gene: TRBV4-1; CDR3aa: CASSQGAEAFF
v_gene: TRBV11-2; CDR3aa: CASSSTGVTEAFF
v_gene: TRBV14; CDR3aa: CASSQDISPYSPLHF
v_gene: TRBV6-6; CDR3aa: CASSRNQAGAGDTQYF
v_gene: TRBV3-1/TRBV3-2; CDR3aa: CASSQGPYEQYF
v_gene: TRBV24-1; CDR3aa: CATSDPGQGANYGYTF
v_gene: TRBV4-1; CDR3aa: CASSQATDSTGVYEQYF
v_gene: TRBV10-3; CDR3aa: CAIRDTETQYF
v_gene: TRBV7-2; CDR3aa: CASSLEPLAGNEQFF
v_gene: TRBV5-1; CDR3aa: CASRGGGLDYGYTF
v_gene: TRBV6-5; CDR3aa: CASMEGFNEKLFF
v_gene: TRBV11-2; CDR3aa: CASSLGLGRGSSYEQYF
v_gene: TRBV21-1; CDR3aa: CASSQGATGELFF
v_gene: TRBV21-1; CDR3aa: CASSQAGLRNYGYTF
v_gene: TRBV7-2; CDR3aa: CASSLHREIDGYTF
v_gene: TRBV7-2; CDR3aa: CASGRGLNQETQYF
v_gene: TRBV20-1; CDR3aa: CSASEGGIGTEAFF
v_gene: TRBV9; CDR3aa: CASSVAFPGGANGYTF
v_gene: TRBV4-1; CDR3aa: CASSHPLLPGQGTPRPYNEQFF
v_gene: TRBV15; CDR3aa: CATSTIPDSHSYEQYF
v_gene: TRBV29-1; CDR3aa: CSVEGQGWGNTEAFF
v_gene: TRBV27; CDR3aa: CASSNSGPGGEQYF
v_gene: TRBV27; CDR3aa: CASSLGTGNVLTF
v_gene: TRBV25-1; CDR3aa: CASSDQGRDSNGYTF
v_gene: TRBV5-1; CDR3aa: CASSSGPEGSTIYF
v_gene: TRBV4-2; CDR3aa: CASSQGTGGFTEAFF
v_gene: TRBV7-9; CDR3aa: CASSSPLGRENRGNTIYF
v_gene: TRBV6-1; CDR3aa: CASSEAEDSPTNEKLFF
v_gene: TRBV7-2; CDR3aa: CASSLDTSNQPQHF
v_gene: TRBV9; CDR3aa: CASSVVAESEAFF
v_gene: TRBV27; CDR3aa: CASGGEYSYEQYF
v_gene: TRBV19; CDR3aa: CASSSAGNTEAFF
v_gene: TRBV2; CDR3aa: CASRTGSSTEAFF
v_gene: TRBV29-1; CDR3aa: CSVVGDSRMDGYTF
v_gene: TRBV5-1; CDR3aa: CASSLGQGAYEQYF
v_gene: TRBV5-6; CDR3aa: CASSFYQGDWTGELFF
v_gene: TRBV27; CDR3aa: CASSSQGSRTEAFF
v_gene: TRBV5-4; CDR3aa: CASSSMDTNLEAFF
v_gene: TRBV6-5; CDR3aa: CASRSTGVSNQPQHF
v_gene: TRBV5-4; CDR3aa: CASSFGENVAGELFF
v_gene: TRBV7-3; CDR3aa: CASSSSGTGGALDTQYF
v_gene: TRBV5-1; CDR3aa: CASSLGAAGYEQYF
v_gene: TRBV24-1; CDR3aa: CATSSQVSTDTQYF
v_gene: TRBV11-2; CDR3aa: CASSLLVLNEQFF
v_gene: TRBV5-1; CDR3aa: CASSLGPRDTEAFF
v_gene: TRBV19; CDR3aa: CASSPDSGNTEAFF
v_gene: TRBV18; CDR3aa: CASSPGANYGYTF